This T cell receptor beta chain was identified in a study of technical replicates of blood from several donors. Produced via immunoSEQ multiplex PCR; TCRdb's table is partial and in-frame only. The sample has fewer than 90,000 clones; about 90% are singletons. J gave up 6 bases and V 2 bases, and 6 bases lay outside the gene matches. Germline V CDR1 and CDR2: ENHRY, SYGVKD. The CDR3 runs to 15 residues. The receptor comes from a human donor in good health. The sequenced sample consisted of T cells isolated from PBMCs. The rearrangement uses TRBV10-3 and TRBJ1-2, with 10 bases lining up with TRBD1. DNA for the CDR3: TGTGCCATCAGTGAGGGACAGGGGGTTTATGATGGCTACACCTTC. Translation: CAISEGQGVYDGYTF.